A selection of T cell receptor beta chains follows, all from one sample in a study of Graves' ophthalmopathy and Graves' hyperthyroidism. Using its own MiXCR run on the multiplex PCR reads, TCRdb lists one record per CDR3 protein. The sample includes 600,000 to 700,000 distinct CDR3 sequences, over 40% of them seen just once. Sequencing used peripheral blood. These receptors were collected from an adult man with Graves' ophthalmopathy. Both conserved end residues are part of each CDR3. Fields, in order: clone size, D gene, J gene, V gene, CDR3 DNA, CDR3 protein. A D gene is named only where the DNA matches it firmly. For some rows the clone size is stated as once, few or many, or as a class when expanded; others skip it.

>many|-|TRBJ1-1|TRBV7-9
TGTGCCAGCAGCGAAAGAACAGCTGAAGCTTTCTTT
CASSERTAEAFF
>many|-|TRBJ2-7|TRBV4-1
TGCGCCAGCAGCCAAGATCCGTATGGACAGAACGAGCAGTACTTC
CASSQDPYGQNEQYF
>few|TRBD1|TRBJ1-2|TRBV6-6
TGTGCCAGCACCCGGGACAGGACGACTCCTAACTATGGCTACACCTTC
CASTRDRTTPNYGYTF
>-|TRBD2|TRBJ2-2|TRBV20-1
TGCAGTGCTAGAGATTTGGGGGAGGGCCCCACCGGGGAGCTGTTTTTT
CSARDLGEGPTGELFF
>-|-|TRBJ1-2|TRBV20-1
TGCAGTGCTGACTACCTTGGCTACACCTTC
CSADYLGYTF
>many|-|TRBJ1-6|TRBV19
TGTGCCAGTAATTATCCCAGGGATAATTCACCCCTCCACTTT
CASNYPRDNSPLHF
>many|-|TRBJ1-5|TRBV25-1
TGTGCCAGCAGTGAAGGGGTTAATCCCTATAGCAATCAGCCCCAGCATTTT
CASSEGVNPYSNQPQHF
>-|TRBD1|TRBJ2-5|TRBV5-5
TGTGCCAGCAGCTTGGAGTGGACAGGGGGCGGTGAGACCCAGTACTTC
CASSLEWTGGGETQYF
>-|-|TRBJ1-6|TRBV24-1
TGTGCCACCAGTACCGGGACGGGGAATTCACCCCTCCACTTT
CATSTGTGNSPLHF
>few|-|TRBJ1-5|TRBV6-6
TGTGCCAGCAGTTACAGGGCCGGAGGTCAGCCCCAGCATTTT
CASSYRAGGQPQHF
>many|-|TRBJ2-2|TRBV5-6
TGTGCCAGCAGCTTGGAAGGAACGAACACCGGGGAGCTGTTTTTT
CASSLEGTNTGELFF
>-|-|TRBJ2-5|TRBV2
TGTGCCAGCAGCAAGCCACCCGGGACTCACTACTTC
CASSKPPGTHYF
>many|-|TRBJ1-1|TRBV7-9
TGTGCCAGCAGCTTAGCCGACAGGTTGAACACTGAAGCTTTCTTT
CASSLADRLNTEAFF
>-|-|TRBJ1-3|TRBV20-1
TGCAGTGCTAGACAGGCATACTCTGGGAACACCATATATTTT
CSARQAYSGNTIYF
>-|-|TRBJ2-2|TRBV10-3
TGTGCCAGCAGCTCTTCTGCGGCGAACACCGGGGAGCTGTTTTTT
CASSSSAANTGELFF
>-|TRBD1|TRBJ1-6|TRBV10-3
TGTGCCATCAGTGCGGGACAGCCTCTATCTTCCCTCCACTTT
CAISAGQPLSSLHF
>many|TRBD1|TRBJ1-3|TRBV14
TGTGCCAGCAGCGAGACAGGGTTCCTCCGGAACACCATATATTTT
CASSETGFLRNTIYF
>-|TRBD2|TRBJ2-5|TRBV20-1
TGCAGTGCTAGAGGGGGACTAGCGGGAGGGCAAGAGACCCAGTACTTC
CSARGGLAGGQETQYF
>few|-|TRBJ2-5|TRBV7-2
TGTGCCAGCAGCTTGTCGTACCAAGAGACCCAGTACTTC
CASSLSYQETQYF
>few|-|TRBJ1-2|TRBV6-6
TGTGCCAGCAGTCGCGACATCCGTAACTATGGCTACACCTTC
CASSRDIRNYGYTF
>few|-|TRBJ2-6|TRBV5-1
TGTGCCAGCAGCCAAGAGGGGGGGGCTACTGGGGCCAACGTCCTGACTTTC
CASSQEGGATGANVLTF
>-|-|TRBJ2-7|TRBV2
TGTGCCAGCGCCCGAGGATGGGACCCCGGGGGGCAGTACTTC
CASARGWDPGGQYF
>many|-|TRBJ2-5|TRBV7-3
TGTGCCAGCAGCCTCACCGAGTTGGAGACCCAGTACTTC
CASSLTELETQYF
>many|-|TRBJ1-2|TRBV2
TGTGCCAGCAGAAACAGGGCCCACTATGGCTACACCTTC
CASRNRAHYGYTF
>-|-|TRBJ2-5|TRBV4-3
TGCGCCAGCAGCCATGATCTAGGCGCCCAAGAGACCCAGTACTTC
CASSHDLGAQETQYF
>-|-|TRBJ2-5|TRBV10-3
TGTGCCATCAGTGGTCAAAGTGGCCTTCAGCCCCAGTACTTC
CAISGQSGLQPQYF
>-|TRBD1|TRBJ1-5|TRBV7-2
TGTGCCAGCAGCATTACCGGGACAGGGGGCGCCCAGCATTTT
CASSITGTGGAQHF
>-|TRBD1|TRBJ1-2|TRBV29-1
TGCAGCGTTGGCCGGGACAGATATGGCTACACCTTC
CSVGRDRYGYTF
>many|TRBD1|TRBJ2-2|TRBV7-7
TGTGCCAGCAGCTTTGGAACAGGGGATTGGACCGGGGAGCTGTTTTTT
CASSFGTGDWTGELFF
>-|TRBD2|TRBJ2-2|TRBV19
TGTGCCAGTAGGGGGTCGGGACTAGCGGGAGGGAGTAACACCGGGGAGCTGTTTTTT
CASRGSGLAGGSNTGELFF
>few|-|TRBJ2-5|TRBV5-6
TGTGCCAGCAGCTTGGCCAGGGGCTACCAAGAGACCCAGTACTTC
CASSLARGYQETQYF
>-|TRBD1|TRBJ2-7|TRBV29-1
TGCAGCAGGAGGGACAGGGCGTACGAGCAGTACTTC
CSRRDRAYEQYF
>many|-|TRBJ2-5|TRBV7-6
TGTGCCAGCAGCTTGAACGGCCAGGGAGGAGAGACCCAGTACTTC
CASSLNGQGGETQYF
>-|-|TRBJ1-5|TRBV2
TGTGCCAGCACCCAAGGGGGACGAGGGAGCAATCAGCCCCAGCATTTT
CASTQGGRGSNQPQHF
>-|TRBD2|TRBJ2-7|TRBV12-3/TRBV12-4
TGTGCCAGCAGTTTAAACTTCGGGACTAGTACCTACGAGCAGTACTTC
CASSLNFGTSTYEQYF
>-|TRBD2|TRBJ2-2|TRBV9
TGTGCCAGCAGCGGTAGCGGGGAGAACACCGGGGAGCTGTTTTTT
CASSGSGENTGELFF
>-|-|TRBJ1-5|TRBV7-8
TGTGCCAGCAGGAGGACCTCCGGAGGGCGACGGGTCAATCAGCCCCAGCATTTT
CASRRTSGGRRVNQPQHF
>many|-|TRBJ1-5|TRBV2
TGTGCCAGCGTCCTAACAGCGAATCAGCCCCAGCATTTT
CASVLTANQPQHF
>many|TRBD1|TRBJ1-2|TRBV7-2
TGTGCCAGCAGCCCACGAGGGGGGACAGGATCCCTTTATGGCTACACCTTC
CASSPRGGTGSLYGYTF
>-|-|TRBJ1-5|TRBV20-1
TGCAGTGCTAGACCGGGACTAGGGGTGCCCCAGCATTTT
CSARPGLGVPQHF
>many|TRBD1|TRBJ2-7|TRBV10-3
TGTGCCATCAGTGAGCCCGGGACAGGTGCCTACGAGCAGTACTTC
CAISEPGTGAYEQYF
>few|TRBD1|TRBJ2-7|TRBV5-8
TGTGCCAGCAGCTTGGGGGACAGGGGCTTGCGGGAGCAGTACTTC
CASSLGDRGLREQYF
>many|TRBD2|TRBJ2-7|TRBV14
TGTGCCAGCAGCCAAACCGGGACTAGCGCAACCTACGAGCAGTACTTC
CASSQTGTSATYEQYF
>-|TRBD1|TRBJ2-5|TRBV29-1
TGCAGCGTTGCCACAGGGGGAGAAGAGACCCAGTACTTC
CSVATGGEETQYF
>-|-|TRBJ1-5|TRBV7-3
TGTGCCAGCAGTCTGGGGGGGCCAGGAAAGACCCAGCATTTT
CASSLGGPGKTQHF
>-|-|TRBJ1-2|TRBV11-2
TGTGCCAGCAGACCCACGACCTCACCAGTGACTAGCTATGGCTACACCTTC
CASRPTTSPVTSYGYTF
>-|-|TRBJ2-5|TRBV20-1
TGCAGTGCTAGAGAAACCGGGACGGGCGGGGAGACCCAGTACTTC
CSARETGTGGETQYF
>-|-|TRBJ1-5|TRBV29-1
TGCAGCAGTTTACGGGGGGGCAATCAGCCCCAGCATTTT
CSSLRGGNQPQHF
>-|-|TRBJ2-5|TRBV10-3
TGTGCCATCAGTGCCGAGGGCGGGACTCAGTACTTC
CAISAEGGTQYF
>many|TRBD1|TRBJ2-7|TRBV12-3/TRBV12-4
TGTGCCAGCAGGCTAACAGGGGCCTACGAGCAGTACTTC
CASRLTGAYEQYF
>many|-|TRBJ1-5|TRBV5-8
TGTGCCAGCAGCTTGTCGCTCCAGGGTAGCAATCAGCCCCAGCATTTT
CASSLSLQGSNQPQHF
>many|-|TRBJ1-2|TRBV24-1
TGTGCCACCAGTGAGCGGGGGCCGCTATCTGGCTACACCTTC
CATSERGPLSGYTF
>-|TRBD1|TRBJ2-7|TRBV7-2
TGTGCCAGCAGCTCACTGTGGACAGGGGCCGAGCAGTACTTC
CASSSLWTGAEQYF
>-|-|TRBJ1-6|TRBV15
TGTGCCACCAGCAGGGAGAGAAATTCACCCCTCCACTTT
CATSRERNSPLHF
>-|TRBD1|TRBJ1-1|TRBV19
TGTGCCAGTAGACAGGGGGTTTCTACTGAAGCTTTCTTT
CASRQGVSTEAFF
>many|-|TRBJ1-1|TRBV7-9
TGTGCCAGCAGCGCAGCGTTAGAGGGGGCTGAAGCTTTCTTT
CASSAALEGAEAFF
>once|TRBD1|TRBJ1-2|TRBV15
TGTGCCACCAGCAGAGATCCGCAGGGGGCGATTCGCTACACCTTC
CATSRDPQGAIRYTF
>many|TRBD1|TRBJ1-1|TRBV4-1
TGCGCCAGCAGCCCCTTGGGAAGGGGGCTCAAGGGCACTGAAGCTTTCTTT
CASSPLGRGLKGTEAFF
>-|-|TRBJ2-5|TRBV3-1
TGTGCCAGCAGCCAAGTGGGAGAGGCGACCCAGTACTTC
CASSQVGEATQYF
>few|TRBD2|TRBJ2-7|TRBV10-3
TGTGCCAGCAGTTACCGAATAGCGGGGGCCTACGAGCAGTACTTC
CASSYRIAGAYEQYF